Shown below are 32 T cell receptor beta chains from a single sample sequenced in a study of cytomegalovirus exposure and HLA in healthy donors. Researchers ran the PCR with 60 Vbeta and 13 Jbeta primers. Only in-frame clones appear in the TCRdb table, and some are missing; sequencing was by immunoSEQ multiplex PCR. The sample consists of 150,000 to 200,000 clones, more than 65% of them appearing once. Sequencing input: PBMCs. These receptors came from a man aged 18 to 35 in good health and CMV-seropositive.

The chain recombines TRBV11-2 with TRBJ2-1; the match to TRBD2 covers 8 bases. Germline CDR1 is SGHAT and CDR2 is FQNNGV. CDR3 size: 19 residues. The V segment lost 5 bases and the J segment 5 bases; nucleotides outside the gene matches: 20. The CDR3 DNA sequence: TGTGCCAGCAGCCCGCCGGGACTAGTGGGGGGGCCTAGGGACAATGAGCAGTTCTTC. Translated: CASSPPGLVGGPRDNEQFF.

This chain joins TRBV27 and TRBJ2-7; D perhaps matches TRBD1 (5 bases). The V gene's germline CDR1 is MNHEY and CDR2 SMNVEV (reference sequence). There are 13 residues in the CDR3. V shed 6 bases and J shed 4 bases, with 13 bases lying between them. In DNA form, the CDR3 reads TGTGCCAGCAGCCAAGGGGCAGTTTACGAGCAGTACTTC. This translates into CASSQGAVYEQYF.

The V and J genes are TRBV9 and TRBJ1-2, with TRBD1 matching 7 bases. Germline CDR1 SGDLS, CDR2 YYNGEE. The CDR3 covers 17 residues. The ends lost 3 bases at V and 5 bases at J; junction bases unmatched: 16. The CDR3 sequence: CASSDSFGGTAPYGYTF. The DNA of the CDR3 is TGTGCCAGCAGCGATTCTTTTGGTGGGACAGCCCCATATGGCTACACCTTC.

This chain uses TRBV10-2 with TRBJ1-3; D unresolved. Germline CDR1 is WSHSY and CDR2 is SAAADI. This CDR3 comprises 16 residues. Deletions cut 8 bases from V and 0 bases from J, with 17 bases between. For the CDR3, the DNA is TGCGCCAGCGGTGGGAGAGTGGAGAGCTCTGGAAACACCATATATTTT. It yields the protein CASGGRVESSGNTIYF.

The chain recombines TRBV5-4 with TRBJ1-1, with D perhaps matching TRBD1 (6 bases). This CDR3 comprises 11 residues. Per the germline V gene, CDR1 is SGHNT and CDR2 is YYREEE (reference sequence). V lost 4 bases to trimming and J lost 9 bases, with 10 bases between them. The CDR3 DNA sequence: TGTGCCAGCAGCCAAGGACAGCAAGCTTTCTTT. The encoded protein is CASSQGQQAFF.

This clone turned up a few times. This sequence joins TRBV4-2 and TRBJ1-1, with TRBD1 matching 7 bases. Germline V gene data show CDR1 as LGHNA and CDR2 as YNFKEQ. This CDR3 region has 16 residues. J gave up 0 bases and V 8 bases, and 12 bases lay outside the gene matches. CDR3 amino acids: CASRKGRGLMNTEAFF. The CDR3 DNA is TGTGCCAGCCGGAAGGGAAGGGGGCTCATGAACACTGAAGCTTTCTTT.

In regard to this clone: This CDR3 is missing its conserved last phenylalanine or tryptophan, likely due to a read error. No DNA is shown, since the ends of the CDR3 on it are uncertain; the CDR3 is the one TCRdb lists. The CDR3 loop is CAWSVALTGGL. V and J are TRBV30 and TRBJ1-2; the table's TRBD1 call for D was not verified on the DNA. Germline loops: CDR1 GTSNPN, CDR2 SVGIG (reference sequence). The CDR3 has 11 residues if both end residues are counted.

The chain has TRBV6-1 and TRBJ1-5; 8 bases are a match to TRBD1. The CDR3 is made up of 15 amino acids. Trimming took 4 bases from V and 6 from J; bases not matched to a gene: 8. Germline values: CDR1 MNHNS, CDR2 SASEGT. CDR3 region: CASSGDTGGIQPQHF. For the CDR3, the DNA is TGTGCCAGCAGTGGGGACACAGGGGGGATTCAGCCCCAGCATTTT.

The J gene is TRBJ1-5, the V gene TRBV6-1; D uncertain. The V end was cut by 7 bases, the J end by 0 bases, with 13 bases between. The CDR3 covers 15 residues. Germline V gene data show CDR1 as MNHNS and CDR2 as SASEGT. The CDR3 DNA sequence: TGTGCCAGCAAACCTAGCGGGGATAGCAATCAGCCCCAGCATTTT. This translates into CASKPSGDSNQPQHF.

This chain connects TRBV7-8 to TRBJ1-1; 8 nucleotides match TRBD1. With 4 bases clipped from V and 7 bases from J, the junction kept 8 bases outside the gene matches. Looked up from germline, CDR1 is SGHVS and CDR2 is FQNEAQ. There are 14 residues in the CDR3. Written as DNA, the CDR3 is TGTGCCAGCAGCTCACGACAGGGGCTCGTTGAAGCTTTCTTT. Residues: CASSSRQGLVEAFF. Filled out from reference TRBV7-8 and TRBJ1-1, the complete variable domain reads GAGVSQSPRYKVAKRGQDVALRCDPISGHVSLFWYQQALGQGPEFLTYFQNEAQLDKSGLPSDRFFAERPEGSVSTLKIQRTQQEDSAVYLCASSSRQGLVEAFFGQGTRLTVV.

CDR3 region: CASRGTGGGYTF. CDR3 bases: TGTGCCAGCAGGGGGACAGGGGGGGGCTACACCTTC. V gene TRBV5-6 combines with J gene TRBJ1-2; 11 bases are a match to TRBD1. Germline V lookup: CDR1 SGHDT, CDR2 YYEEEE. The CDR3 is made up of 12 amino acids. V was pared by 5 bases and J by 8 bases, with 2 bases of the junction left unmatched.

The J gene is TRBJ2-5, the V gene TRBV7-7; D remains ambiguous. This CDR3 comprises 13 residues. The germline CDR1 and CDR2 sequences are SSHAT and FNYEAQ (reference sequence). The V end was cut by 1 base, the J end by 2 bases, with 5 bases between. The CDR3 protein is CASSLGAQETQYF. CDR3 coding DNA: TGTGCCAGCAGCTTAGGGGCTCAAGAGACCCAGTACTTC.

V usage is TRBV27 and J usage is TRBJ2-7, with a tentative D call TRBD2 (6 bases). V was shortened by 5 bases and J by 6 bases, with 14 bases between the two germline ends. This CDR3 spans 13 amino acids. Germline CDR1 is MNHEY and CDR2 is SMNVEV (reference sequence). CDR3 region: CASSPGVRGEQYF. The CDR3, as DNA: TGTGCCAGCAGTCCGGGGGTTAGAGGCGAGCAGTACTTC.

The J gene is TRBJ2-5, the V gene TRBV28, with D possibly TRBD1 on 5 matching bases. Germline V gene sequence: CDR1 MDHEN, CDR2 SYDVKM. Deletions cut 7 bases from V and 2 bases from J, with 11 bases between. CDR3 length equals 13 residues. The CDR3, as DNA: TGTGCCAGCAATCACGACAGACAAGAGACCCAGTACTTC. Its protein is CASNHDRQETQYF.

This sequence joins TRBV2 and TRBJ2-5, with D possibly TRBD1 on 6 matching bases. V was trimmed by 6 bases and J by 13 bases, leaving 18 bases between them. Per germline, CDR1 SNHLY and CDR2 FYNNEI. This CDR3 has 12 residues. This CDR3 reads CASRDSQDAPYF. In DNA, the CDR3 is TGTGCCAGCAGGGACAGTCAAGATGCCCCGTACTTC.

The V and J genes are TRBV28 and TRBJ1-4; D gene unclear. In germline, CDR1 is MDHEN, CDR2 SYDVKM. V gave up 4 bases and J gave up 0 bases, with 6 bases separating them. The CDR3 contains 14 residues. Here the CDR3 DNA reads TGTGCCAGCAGTTCGGTTGCAACTAATGAAAAACTGTTTTTT. Its translation is CASSSVATNEKLFF.

The J gene is TRBJ1-2, the V gene TRBV19; 7 nucleotides agree with TRBD1. V gave up 5 bases and J gave up 7 bases; unmatched junction bases: 7. CDR3 length: 13 amino acids. Per the germline V gene, CDR1 is LNHDA and CDR2 is SQIVND (reference sequence). The CDR3 reads CASSSQGFGGYTF. CDR3 nucleotide sequence: TGTGCCAGTAGTTCACAGGGGTTTGGTGGCTACACCTTC.

This clone has a handful of counts. The sample has other DNA sequences that encode this CDR3 too. The chain recombines TRBV28 with TRBJ2-5; D is perhaps TRBD2 (5 bases). The V end was cut by 4 bases, the J end by 3 bases, with 6 bases between. This CDR3 spans 12 amino acids. Germline assignment: CDR1 MDHEN and CDR2 SYDVKM. The CDR3 DNA is TGTGCCAGCAGTTCGGGAAAAGAGACCCAGTACTTC. It specifies CASSSGKETQYF.

The genes are TRBV7-8 and TRBJ2-4; D is ambiguous. Germline V gene data show CDR1 as SGHVS and CDR2 as FQNEAQ. The CDR3 contains 12 residues. Trimming shortened V by 2 bases and J by 8 bases, and 7 bases separated the two germline ends. In DNA, the CDR3 is TGTGCCAGCAGCTTACGGCAGGACATTCAGTACTTC. Translation gives CASSLRQDIQYF. The variable domain in full, completed from reference TRBV7-8 and TRBJ2-4, reads GAGVSQSPRYKVAKRGQDVALRCDPISGHVSLFWYQQALGQGPEFLTYFQNEAQLDKSGLPSDRFFAERPEGSVSTLKIQRTQQEDSAVYLCASSLRQDIQYFGAGTRLSVL.

The chain couples TRBV6-5 to TRBJ2-7, with D maybe TRBD1 (5 bases). Trimming took 6 bases from V and 7 from J, leaving 10 bases between them. Germline assignment: CDR1 MNHEY and CDR2 SVGAGI. CDR3 length equals 11 residues. The CDR3 DNA reads TGTGCCAGCAGCAGTACAGGAGAGCAGTACTTC. It yields the protein CASSSTGEQYF.

The chain uses TRBV6-1 and TRBJ2-7, with D tentatively TRBD1 (5 bases). Per the germline V gene, CDR1 is MNHNS and CDR2 is SASEGT. The germline V and J ends were trimmed by 7 bases and 7 bases, with 17 bases remaining between them. This CDR3 has 13 amino acids. The CDR3 bases are TGTGCCAGCAAGGGGCTAACGTCAGAAGAGCAGTACTTC. Residues: CASKGLTSEEQYF.

The J gene is TRBJ2-7, the V gene TRBV4-1, with 12 bases fitting TRBD2. After removal of 0 bases from V and 2 bases from J, the junction contained 5 bases not matched to a gene. CDR3 length: 17 amino acids. Germline V gene lookup returns CDR1 MGHRA and CDR2 YSYEKL. The CDR3 here is CASSQEATSGGTYEQYF. The CDR3 DNA reads as TGCGCCAGCAGCCAAGAGGCGACTAGCGGGGGCACCTACGAGCAGTACTTC.

This clone was counted once. The chain couples TRBV15 to TRBJ2-3; 7 bases fit TRBD1. The CDR3 runs 15 residues. V shed 5 bases, J shed 0 bases, and the junction held 5 bases outside the gene matches. Per the germline V gene, CDR1 is LNHNV and CDR2 is YYDKDF (reference sequence). The CDR3 protein is CATSDGTDSTDTQYF. The CDR3 nucleotides are TGTGCCACCAGCGACGGGACAGATAGCACAGATACGCAGTATTTT.

The rearrangement uses TRBV5-1 and TRBJ2-7, with TRBD1 as a possible D gene (6 bases). Germline V gives CDR1 SGHRS, CDR2 YFSETQ. The CDR3 spans 14 residues. Trimming shortened V by 2 bases and J by 2 bases, and 11 bases separated the two germline ends. CDR3 sequence (DNA): TGCGCCAGCAGCTTTTTACAGGGTCCCTACGAGCAGTACTTC. This sequence encodes CASSFLQGPYEQYF.

The chain combines TRBV5-5 with TRBJ1-1; 8 bases are shared with TRBD1. This CDR3 spans 13 amino acids. V shed 1 base and J 8 bases; nucleotides not matched to a gene: 4. The V gene's germline CDR1 is SGHKS and CDR2 YYEKEE (reference sequence). The CDR3, as DNA: TGTGCCAGCAGCTTGTCAGGGGGCAGGGAAGCTTTCTTT. It codes for CASSLSGGREAFF. The full variable domain, rest sourced from reference TRBV5-5 and TRBJ1-1, is DAGVTQSPTHLIKTRGQQVTLRCSPISGHKSVSWYQQVLGQGPQFIFQYYEKEERGRGNFPDRFSARQFPNYSSELNVNALLLGDSALYLCASSLSGGREAFFGQGTRLTVV.

V is TRBV7-9 and J is TRBJ1-1, with 7 nucleotides matching TRBD1. V lost 5 bases to trimming and J lost 11 bases; unmatched junction nucleotides: 14. The V gene's germline CDR1 is SEHNR and CDR2 FQNEAQ (reference sequence). This CDR3 contains 14 residues. The DNA for the CDR3 is TGTGCCAGCAGCCCGAGGGACAGAGTTCCTTTGGCTTTCTTT. This sequence encodes CASSPRDRVPLAFF. The variable domain in full, with the rest retrieved from reference TRBV7-9 and TRBJ1-1, is DTGVSQNPRHKITKRGQNVTFRCDPISEHNRLYWYRQTLGQGPEFLTYFQNEAQLEKSRLLSDRFSAERPKGSFSTLEIQRTEQGDSAMYLCASSPRDRVPLAFFGQGTRLTVV.

The J gene is TRBJ1-4, the V gene TRBV5-1; D is unresolved. CDR3 length: 16 residues. V was pared by 1 base and J by 2 bases, with 12 bases between. Per the germline V gene, CDR1 is SGHRS and CDR2 is YFSETQ. CDR3 in DNA: TGCGCCAGCAGCTTGCGAGTCGCGGGGACTAATGAAAAACTGTTTTTT. This sequence encodes CASSLRVAGTNEKLFF.

This clone was seen more than once but under ten times. The V gene is TRBV28, the J gene TRBJ1-5, with TRBD1 as a possible D gene (6 bases). V was trimmed by 3 bases and J by 7 bases, leaving 13 bases between them. CDR3 size: 14 residues. The V gene's germline CDR1 is MDHEN and CDR2 SYDVKM. The CDR3 loop is CASSFAGGGQPQHF. CDR3 nucleotide sequence: TGTGCCAGCAGTTTTGCGGGGGGCGGCCAGCCCCAGCATTTT.

The rearrangement links TRBV29-1 to TRBJ2-7, with TRBD1 as a possible D gene (6 bases). The CDR3 covers 13 residues. Germline V gene lookup returns CDR1 SQVTM and CDR2 ANQGSEA. Trimming cost V 0 bases and J 3 bases, with 9 bases left between them. The CDR3 DNA sequence: TGCAGCGTTGAAGAGGGGGCTCTCTACGAGCAGTACTTC. Encoded protein: CSVEEGALYEQYF.

This chain uses TRBV27 with TRBJ2-5; 8 bases align to TRBD2. V lost 10 bases to trimming and J lost 2 bases; unmatched junction nucleotides: 15. The CDR3 covers 16 residues. Germline V gene lookup returns CDR1 MNHEY and CDR2 SMNVEV (reference sequence). The CDR3 DNA reads TGTGCCAAACACAGCGGGGGTACAGCGGGACAAGAGACCCAGTACTTC. The encoded protein is CAKHSGGTAGQETQYF.

This chain uses TRBV30 with TRBJ2-7; D unresolved. Germline V gives CDR1 GTSNPN, CDR2 SVGIG (reference sequence). Trimming left V 3 bases short and J 4 bases short, with 7 bases between. The CDR3 loop spans 11 amino acids. The chain's CDR3 is CAWSSSYEQYF. The CDR3 DNA reads TGTGCCTGGAGCTCTAGTTACGAGCAGTACTTC. Using reference TRBV30 and TRBJ2-7 for the parts outside the CDR3, the full variable domain is SQTIHQWPATLVQPVGSPLSLECTVEGTSNPNLYWYRQAAGRGLQLLFYSVGIGQISSEVPQNLSASRPQDRQFILSSKKLLLSDSGFYLCAWSSSYEQYFGPGTRLTVT.

The chain joins TRBV7-9 to TRBJ1-1; D not resolved. Germline-derived CDR1 and CDR2 are SEHNR and FQNEAQ (reference sequence). V lost 5 bases and J lost 1, with 11 bases in between. The CDR3 sequence is 14 residues long. CDR3 DNA: TGTGCCAGCAGCCCTGGACTCTGGAACACTGAAGCTTTCTTT. Its protein is CASSPGLWNTEAFF. Drawing the rest from reference TRBV7-9 and TRBJ1-1, the complete variable domain is DTGVSQNPRHKITKRGQNVTFRCDPISEHNRLYWYRQTLGQGPEFLTYFQNEAQLEKSRLLSDRFSAERPKGSFSTLEIQRTEQGDSAMYLCASSPGLWNTEAFFGQGTRLTVV.